A selection of T cell receptor beta chains follows, all from one sample in a study of blood T cell repertoires in COVID-19. Clones were read by immunoSEQ multiplex PCR, and TCRdb kept only the in-frame ones, dropping some. Of approximately 230,000 clones listed, about 80% are singletons. Specimen: peripheral blood. These receptors were taken from an elderly man with acute or convalescent COVID-19. CDR3s include the opening cysteine and the closing phenylalanine or tryptophan. D genes are given only for firm matches. Part of the rows lack a size; the others show once, few, many or a class for expanded clones.

cdr3_length	d_call	v_call	j_call	clone_size	cdr3_nt	cdr3_aa
14	.	TRBV6-6	TRBJ1-6	.	TGTGCCAGCAGTTATTTCGACACAAAGGCACCCCTCCACTTT	CASSYFDTKAPLHF
14	TRBD1	TRBV7-9	TRBJ1-1	few	TGTGCCAGCAGCTTACCGGGACAGGGGACTGAAGCTTTCTTT	CASSLPGQGTEAFF
13	.	TRBV7-2	TRBJ1-1	.	TGTGCCAGCAGCTCCGCCAGGGACACTGAAGCTTTCTTT	CASSSARDTEAFF
17	TRBD1	TRBV12-5	TRBJ1-2	.	TGTGCTAGTGGTTTGACCCGTTTCGCGACAGGGGGCAGAGGCTACACCTTC	CASGLTRFATGGRGYTF
15	TRBD2	TRBV30	TRBJ2-1	.	TGTGCCTGGAGTGTAGGGCTAGCGGGAGCGGACGAGCAGTTCTTC	CAWSVGLAGADEQFF
13	.	TRBV12-3/TRBV12-4	TRBJ1-4	.	TGTGCCAGCAGGAGACAGGCGAATGAAAAACTGTTTTTT	CASRRQANEKLFF
15	TRBD1	TRBV18	TRBJ1-5	.	TGTGCCAGCTCTCTCACAGGGGACGGCAATCAGCCCCAGCATTTT	CASSLTGDGNQPQHF
14	.	TRBV19	TRBJ1-4	.	TGTGCCAGTAGTCCTCGTCCCGAGGGAGAAAAACTGTTTTTT	CASSPRPEGEKLFF
16	TRBD2	TRBV5-1	TRBJ2-7	.	TGCGCCAGCAGATCTGGACTAGCGGGGCCTACCTACGAGCAGTACTTC	CASRSGLAGPTYEQYF
14	.	TRBV19	TRBJ2-1	.	TGTGCCAGTAGTAGGCGGCACAGGCACAATGAGCAGTTCTTC	CASSRRHRHNEQFF
15	TRBD1	TRBV2	TRBJ2-3	.	TGTGCCAGCAGTCGGGACAGGGAGGTGGCAGATACGCAGTATTTT	CASSRDREVADTQYF
15	TRBD1	TRBV5-1	TRBJ2-3	once	TGCGCCAGCAGCCGGGGACAGGGAGGGATAGATACGCAGTATTTT	CASSRGQGGIDTQYF
16	.	TRBV28	TRBJ1-1	.	TGTGCCAGCCCCCCGCCGGGTGTAAGAGGGCGGACTGAAGCTTTCTTT	CASPPPGVRGRTEAFF
14	TRBD1	TRBV7-3	TRBJ1-3	.	TGTGCCAGCAGCTCTGGGACAGGGCGGAACACCATATATTTT	CASSSGTGRNTIYF
15	.	TRBV18	TRBJ1-2	.	TGTGCCAGCTCACCACCGAGGAACTCTAACTATGGCTACACCTTC	CASSPPRNSNYGYTF
14	.	TRBV19	TRBJ1-2	.	TGTGCCAGTAGTATAGTTAGGACAGCCTATGGCTACACCTTC	CASSIVRTAYGYTF
18	TRBD2	TRBV9	TRBJ2-1	.	TGTGCCAGCAGCGAGAGGACTAGCGGGAGGGCCTCCTACAATGAGCAGTTCTTC	CASSERTSGRASYNEQFF
15	TRBD1	TRBV27	TRBJ2-2	.	TGTGCCAGCAGCCCCGTGACAGGGGTTAGCGGGGAGCTGTTTTTT	CASSPVTGVSGELFF
10	.	TRBV6-6	TRBJ2-1	.	TGTGCCAGTACCGGGACTCGGCAGTTCTTC	CASTGTRQFF
16	.	TRBV6-5	TRBJ1-2	.	TGTGCCAGCAGTTACTTCGCTTACAGGGTAAACTATGGCTACACCTTC	CASSYFAYRVNYGYTF
17	.	TRBV7-8	TRBJ2-3	once	TGTGCCAGCAGCTTAAGCCCTTGGGGGGTGATCACAGATACGCAGTATTTT	CASSLSPWGVITDTQYF
13	.	TRBV6-1	TRBJ1-1	.	TGTGCCAGCAGCCCATTTGGACATTTTGAAGCTTTCTTT	CASSPFGHFEAFF
14	TRBD1	TRBV13	TRBJ1-1	.	TGTGCCAGCAGCTTCGGACAGGGGCATGCTGAAGCTTTCTTT	CASSFGQGHAEAFF
18	TRBD1	TRBV7-9	TRBJ2-6	.	TGTGCCAGCAGCTTAGACAGGGGTGCCCTCTCTGGGGCCAACGTCCTGACTTTC	CASSLDRGALSGANVLTF
16	.	TRBV18	TRBJ1-2	.	TGTGCCAGCTCACCAAGTCCGCCAGGGGTTAACTATGGCTACACCTTC	CASSPSPPGVNYGYTF
18	TRBD1	TRBV28	TRBJ2-6	few	TGTGCCAGCAGTTTATGGGGACAGGGGGCCTCTGGGGCCAACGTCCTGACTTTC	CASSLWGQGASGANVLTF
12	.	TRBV4-1	TRBJ1-3	.	TGCGCCAGCAGCCAAGACCAGGGCACCATATATTTT	CASSQDQGTIYF
15	TRBD1	TRBV3-1/TRBV3-2	TRBJ1-1	.	TGTGCCAGCAGCCGCAGACAGGGGGCGCTGACTGAAGCTTTCTTT	CASSRRQGALTEAFF
15	TRBD2	TRBV6-2/TRBV6-3	TRBJ2-2	.	TGTGCCAGCAGTATAGCGGGAGGGGTCGTCGGGGAGCTGTTTTTT	CASSIAGGVVGELFF
12	.	TRBV30	TRBJ2-7	.	TGTGCCTGGAGTGTGCAGGCCCTGGAGCAGTACTTC	CAWSVQALEQYF
13	.	TRBV3-1/TRBV3-2	TRBJ2-2	once	TGTGCCAGCAGCCCACAGAACACCGGGGAGCTGTTTTTT	CASSPQNTGELFF
12	TRBD1	TRBV9	TRBJ2-1	.	TGTGCCAGCAGCCCAGGACAGGGGCTGCAGTTCTTC	CASSPGQGLQFF
14	.	TRBV5-1	TRBJ2-3	.	TGCGCCAGCAGCTTGGGCACTGGCACAGATACGCAGTATTTT	CASSLGTGTDTQYF
15	TRBD1	TRBV2	TRBJ2-3	.	TGTGCCAGTACTGTACAGGGACAGGGCACAGATACGCAGTATTTT	CASTVQGQGTDTQYF
14	TRBD1	TRBV11-1	TRBJ2-2	.	TGTGCCAGCAGCGCCCGGACAGGGACCGGGGAGCTGTTTTTT	CASSARTGTGELFF
15	.	TRBV2	TRBJ1-4	.	TGTGCCAGCAGTTTCCAACAGGGAACTAATGAAAAACTGTTTTTT	CASSFQQGTNEKLFF